This entry features one T cell receptor beta chain sequence. The antigen is not known. This sample is part of a study of T cells expressing NK-cell markers. Background on the study: Investigators obtained TCR beta repertoires from sorted CD3+CD56+NKG2C+, CD3+CD56+NKG2C- and CD3+CD56-NKG2C+ T cells.

TCRdb re-called the 5' RACE reads and gives one entry per CDR3 protein, without DNA. The repertoire table contains 550,000 to 600,000 distinct CDR3 sequences. CDR1 is DFQATT and CDR2 is SNEGSKA in the germline V gene (reference sequence). The CDR3 has 16 residues. Findings and limits, study-wide: 1.0-7.0% of CD8+ T cells in about six donors belonged to dominant NKG2C+ clonotypes. The CD3+CD56-NKG2C+ fraction of several donors was also led by these clonotypes.

This sequence originates from a man between 18 and 29 years old in good health. The sample comprised blood T cells: a sorted CD56 or NKG2C T cell subset, CD4+ or CD8+ T cells, or bulk PBMC T cells (not recorded which). The chain carries TRBV20-1 and TRBJ2-1. The CDR3 reads CSARDHPGNTYNEQFF.